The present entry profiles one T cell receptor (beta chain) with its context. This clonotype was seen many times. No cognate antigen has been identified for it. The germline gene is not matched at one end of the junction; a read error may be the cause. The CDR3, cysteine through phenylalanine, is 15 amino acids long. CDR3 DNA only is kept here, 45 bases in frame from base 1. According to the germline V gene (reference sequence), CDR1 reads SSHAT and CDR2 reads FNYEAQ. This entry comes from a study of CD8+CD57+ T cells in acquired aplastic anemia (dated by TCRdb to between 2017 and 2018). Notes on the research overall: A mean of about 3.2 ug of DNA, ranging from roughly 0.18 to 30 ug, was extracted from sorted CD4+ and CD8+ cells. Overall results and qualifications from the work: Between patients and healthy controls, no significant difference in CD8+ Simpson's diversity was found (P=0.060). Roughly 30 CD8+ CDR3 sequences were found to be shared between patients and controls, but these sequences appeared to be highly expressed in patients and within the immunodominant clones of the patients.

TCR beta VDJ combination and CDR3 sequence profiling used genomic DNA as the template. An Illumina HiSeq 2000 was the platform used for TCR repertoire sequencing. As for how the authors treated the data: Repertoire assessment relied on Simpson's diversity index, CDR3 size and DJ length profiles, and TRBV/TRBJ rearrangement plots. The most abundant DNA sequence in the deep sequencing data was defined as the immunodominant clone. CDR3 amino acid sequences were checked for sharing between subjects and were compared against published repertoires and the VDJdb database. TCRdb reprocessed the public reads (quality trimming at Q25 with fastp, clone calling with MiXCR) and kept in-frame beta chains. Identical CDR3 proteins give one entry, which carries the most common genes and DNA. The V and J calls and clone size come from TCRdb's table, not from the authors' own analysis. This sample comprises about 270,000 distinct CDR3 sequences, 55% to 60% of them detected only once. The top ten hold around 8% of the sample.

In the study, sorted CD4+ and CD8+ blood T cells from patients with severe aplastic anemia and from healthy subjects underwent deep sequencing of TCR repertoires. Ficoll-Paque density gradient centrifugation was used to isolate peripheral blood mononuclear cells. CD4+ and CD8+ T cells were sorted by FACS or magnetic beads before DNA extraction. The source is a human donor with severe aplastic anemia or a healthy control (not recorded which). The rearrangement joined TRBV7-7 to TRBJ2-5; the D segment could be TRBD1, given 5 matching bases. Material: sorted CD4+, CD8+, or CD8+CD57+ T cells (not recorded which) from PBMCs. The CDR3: CASSLGLDSTQTQYF. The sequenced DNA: TGTGCTAGCAGCTTAGGGCTTGACAGTACCCAAACCCAGTACTTC.